These 17 T cell receptor beta chains were sequenced from one sample in a study of T cell changes during pregnancy in multiple sclerosis. Profiled with immunoSEQ multiplex PCR; TCRdb holds only in-frame clones, not every one. In the table there are 40,000 to 50,000 clones, approximately 92% of which are singletons. The sequencing used CD4+ T cells from peripheral blood mononuclear cells, collected in the first trimester of pregnancy. These receptors were obtained from a female donor with multiple sclerosis, enrolled in a pregnancy study.

This rearrangement joins TRBV5-1 to TRBJ2-3; 9 bases line up with TRBD2. This CDR3 contains 17 residues. Germline loops: CDR1 SGHRS, CDR2 YFSETQ. V dropped 0 bases and J dropped 4; count of bases not matched to a gene: 9. CDR3 residues: CASSLEASGIGADTQYF. CDR3 nucleotide sequence: TGCGCCAGCAGCTTGGAGGCTAGCGGGATAGGTGCAGATACGCAGTATTTT. Full variable domain (outside the CDR3, taken from reference TRBV5-1 and TRBJ2-3): KAGVTQTPRYLIKTRGQQVTLSCSPISGHRSVSWYQQTPGQGLQFLFEYFSETQRNKGNFPGRFSGRQFSNSRSEMNVSTLELGDSALYLCASSLEASGIGADTQYFGPGTRLTVL.

Here the CDR3 reads CASSDGLAGEETQYF. Written as DNA, the CDR3 is TGTGCCAGCAGCGACGGACTAGCGGGAGAAGAGACCCAGTACTTC. The genes are TRBV7-2 and TRBJ2-5, with 13 nucleotides matching TRBD2. This CDR3 region has 15 residues. Germline V CDR1 and CDR2: SGHTA, FQGNSA. The V segment lost 5 bases and the J segment 3 bases; nucleotides outside the gene matches: 3. The full variable domain, with the rest looked up from reference TRBV7-2 and TRBJ2-5, is GAGVSQSPSNKVTEKGKDVELRCDPISGHTALYWYRQSLGQGLEFLIYFQGNSAPDKSGLPSDRFSAERTGGSVSTLTIQRTQQEDSAVYLCASSDGLAGEETQYFGPGTRLLVL.

The chain is built from TRBV18 and TRBJ2-3; a possible D gene is TRBD2 (6 bases). CDR3 size: 14 residues. The germline V gene has CDR1 KGHSH and CDR2 LQKENI. V was clipped by 3 bases and J by 6 bases, with 13 bases between them. The CDR3, as DNA: TGTGCCAGCTCACCCTCAGGGACTGTGGATACGCAGTATTTT. Its translation: CASSPSGTVDTQYF.

J is TRBJ2-3 and V is TRBV6-6, with a weak D call TRBD1 (6 bases). The CDR3 is made up of 13 amino acids. Looked up from germline, CDR1 is MNHNY and CDR2 is SVGAGI (reference sequence). The V end was cut by 9 bases, the J end by 2 bases, with 12 bases between. CDR3 DNA sequence: TGTGCCAGTACGGGACAAGACACAGATACGCAGTATTTT. Its translation is CASTGQDTDTQYF.

The chain has TRBV7-2 and TRBJ2-2; no reliable D call. The germline gives CDR1 SGHTA, CDR2 FQGNSA. Trimming took 5 bases from V and 4 from J, leaving 17 bases between them. The length of the CDR3 is 16 residues. The CDR3 coding sequence is TGTGCCAGCAGCCCACCCTCGACACAACTCACCGGGGAGCTGTTTTTT. Its protein is CASSPPSTQLTGELFF.

The rearrangement joins TRBV30 to TRBJ1-1; 7 bases line up with TRBD1. Germline-derived CDR1 and CDR2 are GTSNPN and SVGIG (reference sequence). The trim removed 2 bases at V and 0 bases at J, leaving 3 bases unmatched. The CDR3 is 14 amino acids. The CDR3 sequence is CAWSPGTVNTEAFF. The CDR3, as DNA: TGTGCCTGGAGTCCTGGGACAGTGAACACTGAAGCTTTCTTT.

The count of this clone is one. The V gene is TRBV19, the J gene TRBJ2-2; 10 nucleotides line up with TRBD2. Germline V lookup: CDR1 LNHDA, CDR2 SQIVND (reference sequence). The CDR3 is made up of 16 amino acids. V gave up 7 bases and J gave up 0 bases; unmatched junction bases: 5. As DNA, the CDR3 is TGTGCCAGTAAATTGGGACTAGCGCCGAACACCGGGGAGCTGTTTTTT. Translated, it gives CASKLGLAPNTGELFF. The full variable domain, rest sourced from reference TRBV19 and TRBJ2-2, is DGGITQSPKYLFRKEGQNVTLSCEQNLNHDAMYWYRQDPGQGLRLIYYSQIVNDFQKGDIAEGYSVSREKKESFPLTVTSAQKNPTAFYLCASKLGLAPNTGELFFGEGSRLTVL.

The genes are TRBV5-6 and TRBJ2-1; 12 bases map to TRBD2. The length of the CDR3 is 16 residues. Germline loops: CDR1 SGHDT, CDR2 YYEEEE. The ends lost 4 bases at V and 7 bases at J; junction bases unmatched: 9. For the CDR3, the DNA is TGTGCCAGCAGCCCCCCGACTAGCGGGAGTCGAAATGAGCAGTTCTTC. Residues: CASSPPTSGSRNEQFF.

The chain recombines TRBV4-3 with TRBJ2-3; the match to TRBD2 covers 10 bases. The CDR3 totals 21 residues. Unmatched junction bases numbered 18, after V lost 1 base and J lost 2 bases. Germline lookup yields CDR1 LGHNA and CDR2 YSLEER. CDR3 sequence reads: CASSQAILAGSIRGHTDTQYF. CDR3 DNA: TGCGCCAGCAGCCAAGCGATACTAGCGGGATCAATTCGTGGCCACACAGATACGCAGTATTTT.

This clone is a singleton in its sample. The gene calls are TRBV6-6 and TRBJ1-2, with 9 nucleotides matching TRBD1. Germline V gene sequence: CDR1 MNHNY, CDR2 SVGAGI (reference sequence). Trimming removed 5 bases from V and 5 bases from J; junction bases left unmatched: 9. The CDR3 length is 15 residues. The CDR3 coding sequence is TGTGCCAGCAGTACCAAAGGACAGGGGAGTTATGGCTACACCTTC. This codes for CASSTKGQGSYGYTF.

The chain recombines TRBV2 with TRBJ2-2; D perhaps matches TRBD1 (6 bases). Between the trimmed V and J ends, which lost 11 bases and 1 base, there was a span of 17 bases. The CDR3 is 15 amino acids. CDR1 and CDR2 (germline): SNHLY, FYNNEI. The CDR3 spells CACKRGSLNTGELFF. DNA for the CDR3: TGTGCCTGTAAGAGGGGGAGCTTGAACACCGGGGAGCTGTTTTTT.

This clone was counted once. The gene calls are TRBV27 and TRBJ1-2; 8 bases fit TRBD1. Germline values: CDR1 MNHEY, CDR2 SMNVEV (reference sequence). J lost 10 bases, V lost 8 bases, and 18 bases had no gene match. The CDR3 is 15 amino acids. CDR3 sequence: CASPGQGQVVAAYTF. DNA of the CDR3: TGTGCCAGCCCGGGGCAGGGACAGGTTGTTGCAGCCTACACCTTC.

The chain employs TRBV30 and TRBJ2-7, with 7 bases identical to TRBD1. The length of the CDR3 is 15 residues. With V trimmed by 3 bases and J by 6 bases, 14 bases remained unmatched. Germline V gene data show CDR1 as GTSNPN and CDR2 as SVGIG (reference sequence). CDR3 bases: TGTGCCTGGAGCGAAGGATACCGGGACAGCGGCGAGCAGTACTTC. As protein: CAWSEGYRDSGEQYF.

CDR3 coding DNA: TGCGCCAGCAGCCAGTCTAGCGGGAGCTCCTACAATGAGCAGTTCTTC. Encoded protein: CASSQSSGSSYNEQFF. The V call is TRBV5-1, the J call TRBJ2-1; the match to TRBD2 covers 10 bases. Germline CDR1 and CDR2: SGHRS and YFSETQ. The CDR3 sequence is 16 residues long. Germline trimming cut 4 bases from V and 0 bases from J; bases unmatched to any gene: 4. The full variable domain, its missing parts supplied by reference TRBV5-1 and TRBJ2-1, is KAGVTQTPRYLIKTRGQQVTLSCSPISGHRSVSWYQQTPGQGLQFLFEYFSETQRNKGNFPGRFSGRQFSNSRSEMNVSTLELGDSALYLCASSQSSGSSYNEQFFGPGTRLTVL.

The J gene is TRBJ2-1, the V gene TRBV5-5, with TRBD2 matching over 8 bases. The CDR3 spans 14 residues. The ends lost 0 bases at V and 7 bases at J; junction bases unmatched: 3. Germline CDR1 SGHKS, CDR2 YYEKEE (reference sequence). The CDR3 DNA sequence: TGTGCCAGCAGCTTGGGACTAGCGATTAATGAGCAGTTCTTC. Translated, it gives CASSLGLAINEQFF.

V is TRBV7-2 and J is TRBJ1-2, with 7 bases identical to TRBD1. The CDR3 length is 16 residues. Unmatched junction bases numbered 9, after V lost 2 bases and J lost 3 bases. Germline values: CDR1 SGHTA, CDR2 FQGNSA. CDR3 DNA: TGTGCCAGCAGCTTAAATAAGCAGGGGGGTGACTATGGCTACACCTTC. It is translated as CASSLNKQGGDYGYTF. The full variable domain, rest sourced from reference TRBV7-2 and TRBJ1-2, is GAGVSQSPSNKVTEKGKDVELRCDPISGHTALYWYRQSLGQGLEFLIYFQGNSAPDKSGLPSDRFSAERTGGSVSTLTIQRTQQEDSAVYLCASSLNKQGGDYGYTFGSGTRLTVV.

V usage is TRBV2 and J usage is TRBJ2-1, with 8 bases that match TRBD2. CDR1 and CDR2 (germline): SNHLY, FYNNEI. CDR3 length: 18 residues. Trimming cost V 6 bases and J 6 bases; bases outside gene matches: 19. This CDR3 is CASRGSGRGGRRGNEQFF. CDR3 sequence (DNA): TGTGCCAGCAGGGGGAGCGGGAGAGGGGGGAGGAGGGGCAATGAGCAGTTCTTC.